One sample yielded the 30 T cell receptor beta chains listed below, sequenced in a study of T cells in Graves' hyperthyroidism and ophthalmopathy. RNA transcripts gave rise to amplified TCR beta CDR3 regions. TCR CDR3 regions were first amplified by RT-PCR with HTBI primers. TCRdb re-called the multiplex PCR reads through MiXCR, storing one row per CDR3 protein. The sample has roughly 700,000 distinct CDR3 sequences, around 40% seen once. Sequenced input: blood. These receptor sequences come from a woman between 40 and 50 years old with Graves' hyperthyroidism.

This chain joins TRBV29-1 and TRBJ2-3; TRBD1 is a possible D gene (6 bases). The V end was cut by 5 bases, the J end by 3 bases, with 9 bases between. From germline, CDR1 is SQVTM and CDR2 ANQGSEA. The CDR3 consists of 12 residues. This CDR3 is CSVWTETDTQYF. DNA of the CDR3: TGCAGCGTTTGGACAGAAACAGATACGCAGTATTTT.

V usage is TRBV20-1 and J usage is TRBJ2-3; the match to TRBD1 covers 7 bases. Germline CDR1 and CDR2: DFQATT and SNEGSKA (reference sequence). The CDR3 spans 15 residues. The V segment lost 0 bases and the J segment 1 base; nucleotides outside the gene matches: 4. The CDR3 reads CSARDHRGGTDTQYF. CDR3 bases: TGCAGTGCTAGAGATCACAGGGGAGGCACAGATACGCAGTATTTT.

Ten or more counts support this clonotype. This chain links TRBV20-1 with TRBJ1-5, with no clear D. The CDR3 totals 11 residues. Germline V CDR1 and CDR2: DFQATT, SNEGSKA (reference sequence). V lost 3 bases and J lost 10, with 10 bases in between. CDR3 region: CSASLGNPQHF. The CDR3 bases are TGCAGTGCTAGTCTGGGGAACCCCCAGCATTTT.

A remark on this clonotype: Possible read error: a much larger clone is one base away. Here the CDR3 omits its conserved ending phenylalanine or tryptophan, so a read error is the likely source. The V gene is TRBV5-1, the J gene TRBJ1-6; 8 nucleotides match TRBD1. Per the germline V gene, CDR1 is SGHRS and CDR2 is YFSETQ. CDR3 size: 15 residues. This CDR3 is CASGQGEGYNSPLHS. CDR3 nucleotides: TGTGCCAGCGGACAGGGTGAGGGGTATAATTCACCCCTCCACTCT.

Many counts were recorded for this clonotype. The J gene is TRBJ1-2, the V gene TRBV6-5; 7 nucleotides line up with TRBD1. In germline, CDR1 is MNHEY, CDR2 SVGAGI. The CDR3 loop spans 14 amino acids. The trim removed 7 bases at V and 0 bases at J, leaving 5 bases unmatched. CDR3 amino acids: CASIETGTNYGYTF. The CDR3 DNA reads as TGTGCCAGCATTGAGACAGGGACTAACTATGGCTACACCTTC.

On this clonotype itself: This may be a read error, as it is one base from a much larger clone. J is TRBJ2-7 and V is TRBV7-2; 8 bases match TRBD1. Near its end, the DNA agrees better with TRBJ2-1, so the J call may be wrong. Germline V lookup: CDR1 SGHTA, CDR2 FQGNSA. The CDR3 length is 15 residues. The CDR3 loop is CASSLTGQDFYEQFF. For the CDR3, the DNA is TGTGCCAGCAGCTTAACGGGACAGGATTTCTACGAGCAGTTCTTC.

A remark on this clonotype: At one end, the junction sequence differs from germline, possibly due to a read error. The V and J genes are TRBV10-3 and TRBJ2-2; D gene uncertain. The CDR3 is 15 residues long. CDR1 and CDR2 (germline): ENHRY, SYGVKD. CDR3 residues: CSTLGRVGNTGELFF. The CDR3, as DNA: TGTTCCACCCTAGGCCGTGTGGGGAACACTGGGGAGCTGTTTTTT.

This clonotype was observed at least ten times. The rearrangement joins TRBV6-6 to TRBJ2-5, with D unresolved. The CDR3 contains 12 residues. Germline CDR1 reads MNHNY; CDR2 reads SVGAGI (reference sequence). With 6 bases removed from V and 5 bases from J, the gap between germline ends came to 10 bases. The CDR3 region has the DNA TGTGCCAGCAGGACCACGGAGGAGACCCAGTACTTC. This encodes CASRTTEETQYF.

This clonotype was recorded at least ten times. This chain connects TRBV9 to TRBJ1-1; no reliable D call. Trimming took off 0 bases at V and 3 bases at J, with 6 bases between the two ends. The V gene's germline CDR1 is SGDLS and CDR2 YYNGEE. The length of the CDR3 is 13 residues. Here the CDR3 DNA reads TGTGCCAGCAGCGTAGAGGTCTACACTGAAGCTTTCTTT. Its protein is CASSVEVYTEAFF.

V is TRBV6-4 and J is TRBJ2-7; the D gene is possibly TRBD2 (7 bases). The germline V gene encodes CDR1 MRHNA and CDR2 SNTAGT. This CDR3 has 14 amino acids. Trimming removed 2 bases from V and 6 bases from J, with 14 bases in between. CDR3 region: CASSDGGRGGEQYF. CDR3 nucleotides: TGTGCCAGCAGTGACGGCGGGAGAGGGGGCGAGCAGTACTTC.

This clonotype was observed a handful of times. V is TRBV7-3 and J is TRBJ2-2; weak D call: TRBD2 (6 bases). This CDR3 spans 17 amino acids. Germline V gives CDR1 SGHTA, CDR2 FQGTGA. The V gene lost 0 bases and the J gene lost 4 bases, with 15 bases spanning the gap. CDR3 protein: CASSLTLWRGGTGELFF. The CDR3 DNA sequence: TGTGCCAGCAGCTTAACCTTATGGCGGGGCGGCACCGGGGAGCTGTTTTTT.

The chain employs TRBV12-3 or TRBV12-4 and TRBJ1-1; no clear D gene. The CDR3 totals 13 residues. V shed 5 bases and J shed 8 bases, with 15 bases lying between them. CDR3 amino acids: CASSPTGIREAFF. The CDR3 region has the DNA TGTGCCAGCAGTCCCACGGGGATTAGAGAAGCTTTCTTT.

This clonotype was picked up many times. This rearrangement joins TRBV7-2 to TRBJ1-6; perhaps TRBD1 as D (5 bases). CDR3 size: 14 residues. Germline CDR1 SGHTA, CDR2 FQGNSA. Trimming left V 5 bases short and J 9 bases short, with 14 bases between. The DNA for the CDR3 is TGTGCCAGCAGCGCCCCAGGGCCGAGTTCACCCCTCCACTTT. It specifies CASSAPGPSSPLHF.

The chain has TRBV14 and TRBJ1-2, with a weak D call TRBD1 (5 bases). This CDR3 spans 16 amino acids. V was shortened by 6 bases and J by 7 bases, with 24 bases between the two germline ends. Germline CDR1 and CDR2: SGHDN and FVKESK. The CDR3 sequence is CASRSTGTRGYGGYTF. CDR3 coding DNA: TGTGCCAGCAGGTCGACCGGGACGAGGGGCTACGGTGGCTACACCTTC.

This clonotype was detected only a few times. The chain uses TRBV5-4 and TRBJ2-2, with a weak D call TRBD1 (5 bases). Trimming removed 0 bases at V and 5 bases at J, with 8 bases between. The CDR3 spans 14 residues. Germline V gene lookup returns CDR1 SGHNT and CDR2 YYREEE (reference sequence). The CDR3 nucleotides read TGTGCCAGCAGCTTGGGACAGCATACCGGGGAGCTGTTTTTT. Amino acids: CASSLGQHTGELFF.

A note on this clonotype: Germline and junction disagree at one end, which may indicate a read error. V and J are TRBV10-3 and TRBJ2-2; D unclear. The CDR3 contains 15 residues. The germline V gene has CDR1 ENHRY and CDR2 SYGVKD. The CDR3 sequence is CASSRTTMGTGELFF. CDR3 DNA sequence: TGTGCCAGCAGTAGGACCACCATGGGGACCGGGGAGCTGTTTTTT.

In this sample, this clonotype turned up many times. This chain uses TRBV2 with TRBJ1-4, with TRBD1 matching over 7 bases. V trimming: 3 bases; J trimming: 4 bases; junction bases outside the gene matches: 5. The CDR3 contains 15 residues. The V gene's germline CDR1 is SNHLY and CDR2 FYNNEI. CDR3 loop: CASSEAAGGNEKLFF. CDR3 nucleotides: TGTGCCAGCAGTGAGGCGGCAGGGGGTAATGAAAAACTGTTTTTT.

This sequence joins TRBV27 and TRBJ1-4; D perhaps matches TRBD1 (5 bases). Germline V CDR1 and CDR2: MNHEY, SMNVEV (reference sequence). V was trimmed by 1 base and J by 2 bases, leaving 23 bases between them. This CDR3 region has 20 residues. The CDR3 sequence: CASSLYALGEKGVTNEKLFF. The CDR3 coding sequence is TGTGCCAGCAGTTTATATGCGTTGGGGGAGAAGGGCGTGACTAATGAAAAACTGTTTTTT.

This clonotype was recorded at least ten times. The rearrangement links TRBV19 to TRBJ2-7; D gene ambiguous. This CDR3 region has 12 residues. Germline V gene sequence: CDR1 LNHDA, CDR2 SQIVND (reference sequence). V lost 7 bases, J lost 6 bases, and 13 bases lay in between. The DNA for the CDR3 is TGTGCCAGTACGGCTCAAGGCAGCGAGCAGTACTTC. It translates to CASTAQGSEQYF.

CDR3 sequence reads: CSAAGVLNEKLFF. CDR3 DNA sequence: TGCAGTGCTGCAGGGGTCCTAAATGAAAAACTGTTTTTT. The chain is built from TRBV20-1 and TRBJ1-4; possibly TRBD1 for D (6 bases). Germline V gene data show CDR1 as DFQATT and CDR2 as SNEGSKA (reference sequence). This CDR3 has 13 amino acids. V was shortened by 5 bases and J by 5 bases, with 12 bases between the two germline ends.

This clonotype was seen a single time. This could be a read error, since a much larger clone is one nucleotide away. J is TRBJ1-2 and V is TRBV7-3, with D possibly being TRBD1 (5 bases). In germline, CDR1 is SGHTA, CDR2 FQGTGA. The germline V and J ends were trimmed by 1 base and 6 bases, with 12 bases remaining between them. The CDR3 runs to 14 residues. CDR3 nucleotides: TGTGCCAGCAGCTTAATACCGGGGACCCATGGCTACACCTTC. Translated, it gives CASSLIPGTHGYTF.

A remark on this clonotype: A read error may produce the germline difference seen at one junction end. The rearrangement uses TRBV7-9 and TRBJ2-7; D remains ambiguous. The CDR3 runs to 15 residues. Germline V gives CDR1 SEHNR, CDR2 FQNEAQ (reference sequence). This CDR3 is CASSSAGVPLYEQCF. CDR3 in DNA: TGTGCCAGCAGCTCAGCCGGAGTACCGCTCTACGAGCAGTGCTTC.

V usage is TRBV29-1 and J usage is TRBJ1-2; TRBD1 matches at 11 bases. The CDR3 covers 13 residues. V lost 8 bases, J lost 3 bases, and 5 bases stayed unmatched. The germline V gene has CDR1 SQVTM and CDR2 ANQGSEA. The CDR3 nucleotides are TGCAGCATAGGACAGGGGGCATACTATGGCTACACCTTC. It translates to CSIGQGAYYGYTF.

This clonotype has just a few counts. At one of its ends the junction is not consistent with the germline gene, which may arise from a read error. The V gene is TRBV5-1, the J gene TRBJ2-7, with 7 positions matching TRBD1. The CDR3 consists of 15 residues. Looked up from germline, CDR1 is SGHRS and CDR2 is YFSETQ. The CDR3: CASSSTGQVYYEQYF. The CDR3 DNA reads TGTGCCAGCAGCTCTACCGGACAGGTTTACTACGAGCAGTACTTC.

This clonotype was detected many times. This chain connects TRBV6-6 to TRBJ1-5; D unresolved. Germline V gives CDR1 MNHNY, CDR2 SVGAGI (reference sequence). V lost 2 bases and J 2 bases, leaving 10 bases between the germline ends. CDR3 length equals 15 residues. The CDR3 is CASSYGANGNQPQHF. In DNA, the CDR3 is TGTGCCAGCAGTTACGGTGCTAATGGCAATCAGCCCCAGCATTTT.

This clonotype was observed a handful of times. V gene TRBV29-1 combines with J gene TRBJ2-7; possibly TRBD1 or TRBD2 for D (5 bases each). V dropped 4 bases and J dropped 7 bases, with 17 bases sitting between them. The CDR3 runs 13 residues. Germline V gene sequence: CDR1 SQVTM, CDR2 ANQGSEA. The CDR3 sequence: CSVGTGRGLEQYF. CDR3 nucleotide sequence: TGCAGCGTTGGAACCGGACGGGGCCTGGAGCAGTACTTC.

This clonotype was observed once. One junction end does not reproduce the germline sequence, and a read error may be involved. The rearrangement uses TRBV7-2 and TRBJ1-1; D gene unclear. CDR3 length: 15 residues. Germline V gene lookup returns CDR1 SGHTA and CDR2 FQGNSA. CDR3 protein: CASSYDTILNIEAFF. In nucleotides, the CDR3 is TGTGCCAGCAGCTACGACACCATCTTGAACATTGAAGCTTTCTTT.

This clonotype was counted ten times or more. J is TRBJ2-2 and V is TRBV11-2; the D is unclear. CDR1 is SGHAT and CDR2 is FQNNGV in the germline V gene. Trimming left V 4 bases short and J 11 bases short, with 14 bases between. The CDR3 runs 13 residues. The CDR3 DNA is TGTGCCAGCAGCTCTTCACCCGACTTCGAGCTGTTTTTT. Translated: CASSSSPDFELFF.

This rearrangement joins TRBV4-1 to TRBJ1-2; the D gene is possibly TRBD1 (5 bases). The CDR3 has 17 amino acids. V lost 5 bases and J lost 5, with 24 bases in between. The germline V gene encodes CDR1 MGHRA and CDR2 YSYEKL. The CDR3 is CASSGGSGPSALYGYTF. In DNA form, the CDR3 reads TGCGCCAGCAGCGGGGGATCGGGACCTTCTGCTCTTTATGGCTACACCTTC.

The table lists this clonotype with a few counts. This sequence joins TRBV5-6 and TRBJ1-2; D might be TRBD1 (5 bases). The CDR3 totals 16 residues. Trimming pared 0 bases from V and 0 bases from J, leaving 12 bases between. CDR1 is SGHDT and CDR2 is YYEEEE in the germline V gene. The CDR3 nucleotides read TGTGCCAGCAGCTTGGCCATCAGGACAACTAACTATGGCTACACCTTC. This encodes CASSLAIRTTNYGYTF.